This TCR beta chain was profiled in a study of T cells in Graves' hyperthyroidism and ophthalmopathy. RNA transcripts provided the source from which TCR beta CDR3 regions were amplified. HTBI primers were the set used in a first-round RT-PCR of the TCR CDR3. TCRdb re-called the multiplex PCR reads through MiXCR, storing one row per CDR3 protein. The sample gives around 440,000 distinct CDR3 sequences, approximately 14% of which show up once; 7.7% is in the top ten. The CDR3 length is 16 residues. CDR1 and CDR2 from the germline V gene are MNHEY and SMNVEV (reference sequence). Trimming stripped 4 bases from V and 6 bases from J, with 19 bases between. The study excluded patients with uncontrolled infection, other autoimmune disease, pregnancy or lactation. A roughly 10 ml volume of fresh peripheral blood provided the PBMCs. This clonotype was counted many times.

This receptor was obtained from a young woman with Graves' hyperthyroidism. The material sequenced was blood. The chain joins TRBV27 to TRBJ2-1; no firm D call. DNA for the CDR3: TGTGCCAGCAGTTCCTTTAGGCTAGGTAGAAGCAATGAGCAGTTCTTC. It encodes CASSSFRLGRSNEQFF.